The 27 T cell receptor beta chains reported below all come from one sample, sequenced in a study of regulatory T cells in long-lasting Graves disease (dated by TCRdb to about 2021). The method behind the library was multiplex PCR. Sequenced using an Illumina HiSeq 4000. To build TCR beta libraries, CDR3 regions were amplified by Arm-PCR using iRepertoire HTBI primers. TCRdb handled the public reads itself, with Q25 trimming in fastp and clone calling in MiXCR, and kept productive beta chains. A single entry per CDR3 protein holds the most common genes and DNA from its merged rows. The sample contains roughly 560,000 distinct CDR3 sequences, about 16% of them found a single time. Together, the top ten hold approximately 25% of the sample. The time point label of this sample denotes: newly diagnosed GD, antithyroid drugs for less than 3 months. For both TCR sequencing and RNA sequencing, RNA was extracted from PBMCs using TRIzol.

This same sample was also part of a study on T cells in Graves' hyperthyroidism and ophthalmopathy.

This sample comprised peripheral blood mononuclear cells (PBMCs), obtained at new diagnosis, from a patient treated with antithyroid drugs. Receptors were obtained from a woman aged 35-65 years with Graves disease. Donor details come from another sample of the same person, matched by shared clones.

This clonotype has ten or more counts. The chain recombines TRBV27 with TRBJ1-3; perhaps TRBD1 as D (5 bases). Trimming removed 3 bases at V and 4 bases at J, with 10 bases between. This CDR3 spans 14 amino acids. Germline assignment: CDR1 MNHEY and CDR2 SMNVEV (reference sequence). The CDR3 is CASSLLGEGNTIYF. DNA for the CDR3: TGTGCCAGCAGTTTGTTGGGGGAAGGAAACACCATATATTTT.

This clonotype was seen ten or more times. The chain has TRBV7-9 and TRBJ1-6, with 7 bases identical to TRBD1. The length of the CDR3 is 14 residues. In germline, CDR1 is SEHNR, CDR2 FQNEAQ (reference sequence). The junction had 6 bases not matched to a gene; V was cut back by 5 bases and J by 8 bases. CDR3 bases: TGTGCCAGCAGCCGCGGGACAGAGTATTCACCCCTCCACTTT. Translating gives CASSRGTEYSPLHF.

Here the CDR3 reads CASSVGRGISYEQYF. As DNA, the CDR3 is TGTGCCAGCAGTGTTGGTCGAGGCATCTCCTACGAGCAGTACTTC. The V and J genes are TRBV25-1 and TRBJ2-7; D not certain. CDR3 length: 15 residues. Germline CDR1 reads MGHDK; CDR2 reads SYGVNS. V lost 4 bases and J lost 0, with 13 bases in between.

The J gene is TRBJ1-1, the V gene TRBV6-2 or TRBV6-3; D might be TRBD1 (5 bases). Trimming left V 2 bases short and J 10 bases short, with 14 bases between. The CDR3 spans 13 residues. CDR1 and CDR2 (germline): MNHEY, SVGEGT. CDR3 nucleotide sequence: TGTGCCAGCAGTTACGCGGCGACTACAGGAGCTTTCTTT. This encodes CASSYAATTGAFF.

This clonotype was observed many times. The chain is built from TRBV5-1 and TRBJ2-1, with D possibly matching TRBD2 (6 bases). The V end lost 5 bases, the J end lost 3 bases, and 18 bases lay between the germline ends. The CDR3 has 16 residues. Germline CDR1 SGHRS, CDR2 YFSETQ. The CDR3 coding sequence is TGCGCCAGCAGGCTGACAGCGGGTAGGGACTACAATGAGCAGTTCTTC. This codes for CASRLTAGRDYNEQFF.

Details on this clonotype: Since no conserved phenylalanine or tryptophan closes the CDR3, a read error is the likely cause. The chain carries TRBV20-1 and TRBJ1-5; D is unresolved. This CDR3 comprises 13 residues. With 1 base removed from V and 8 bases from J, the gap between germline ends came to 12 bases. Germline V gene sequence: CDR1 DFQATT, CDR2 SNEGSKA (reference sequence). In DNA, the CDR3 is TGCAGTGCTAGAGGCTCACCCGAGGAGCCCCAGCATTCT. Amino acid sequence: CSARGSPEEPQHS.

This clonotype was detected a few times. This rearrangement joins TRBV6-1 to TRBJ2-2; TRBD1 is a possible D gene (5 bases). V lost 6 bases and J lost 7, with 9 bases in between. Germline lookup yields CDR1 MNHNS and CDR2 SASEGT. The CDR3 is 12 amino acids. The CDR3 reads CASRAQGGELFF. The DNA for the CDR3 is TGTGCCAGCAGAGCTCAGGGCGGGGAGCTGTTTTTT.

CDR3 residues: CASSDRTRGYEQYF. Written as DNA, the CDR3 is TGTGCCAGCAGCGATCGGACTAGGGGCTACGAGCAGTACTTC. This chain uses TRBV3-1 with TRBJ2-7, with 7 positions matching TRBD2. The CDR3 extends over 14 amino acids. Germline V CDR1 and CDR2: LGHDT, YNNKEL (reference sequence). V trimming: 5 bases; J trimming: 3 bases; junction bases outside the gene matches: 7.

As concerns this clonotype: Just one base apart from a much larger clone, this may be a read error. The V gene is TRBV27, the J gene TRBJ2-1; either TRBD1 or TRBD2 may fit D (5 bases each). This CDR3 is built from 15 residues. CDR1 MNHEY and CDR2 SMNVEV come from the germline V gene (reference sequence). Trimming left V 6 bases short and J 4 bases short, with 16 bases between. As DNA, the CDR3 is TGTGCCAGCAGCCAGGGACGCCCGCAGTACAATGAGCAGTTCTTC. This encodes CASSQGRPQYNEQFF.

This clonotype was seen ten or more times. The chain joins TRBV2 to TRBJ2-7, with D maybe TRBD1 (6 bases). The ends were cut back, 3 bases at V and 3 bases at J, with 12 bases in the middle. Germline V gene sequence: CDR1 SNHLY, CDR2 FYNNEI. The CDR3 extends over 14 amino acids. In nucleotides, the CDR3 is TGTGCCAGCAGTGATGGTACAGGGAGCTACGAGCAGTACTTC. As protein: CASSDGTGSYEQYF.

The chain combines TRBV3-1 with TRBJ1-1; no definite D call. CDR1 LGHDT and CDR2 YNNKEL come from the germline V gene (reference sequence). The CDR3 sequence is 14 residues long. Trimming removed 5 bases from V and 1 base from J, with 11 bases in between. The CDR3 nucleotides read TGTGCCAGCAGCGAGGGAACTTCGAACACTGAAGCTTTCTTT. This gives the protein CASSEGTSNTEAFF.

This clonotype was picked up many times. The V and J genes are TRBV18 and TRBJ2-7; 10 bases are shared with TRBD2. The trim removed 5 bases at V and 5 bases at J, leaving 9 bases unmatched. This CDR3 region has 15 residues. Per germline, CDR1 KGHSH and CDR2 LQKENI. The CDR3 nucleotides are TGTGCCAGCTCAGTTGGAGATAGCGGGGGGAACGAGCAGTACTTC. This encodes CASSVGDSGGNEQYF.

In this sample, this clonotype turned up many times. The chain recombines TRBV5-6 with TRBJ1-2; TRBD1 aligns across 8 bases. CDR1 and CDR2 from the germline V gene are SGHDT and YYEEEE. V trimming: 0 bases; J trimming: 3 bases; junction bases outside the gene matches: 4. The CDR3 is made up of 15 amino acids. CDR3 coding DNA: TGTGCCAGCAGCTTGGTTCGGACAGGGCACTATGGCTACACCTTC. Protein product: CASSLVRTGHYGYTF.

The J gene is TRBJ2-4, the V gene TRBV6-2 or TRBV6-3; 8 nucleotides align to TRBD1. V dropped 6 bases and J dropped 6; count of bases not matched to a gene: 19. Germline CDR1 is MNHEY and CDR2 is SVGEGT. The CDR3 contains 18 residues. CDR3: CASSGGSAGGKGRNIQYF. In DNA, the CDR3 is TGTGCCAGCAGCGGCGGGTCAGCAGGGGGCAAGGGGAGAAACATTCAGTACTTC.

The rearrangement joins TRBV18 to TRBJ2-2; no clear D gene. Germline values: CDR1 KGHSH, CDR2 LQKENI. The germline V and J ends were trimmed by 3 bases and 4 bases, with 12 bases remaining between them. CDR3 size: 15 residues. The CDR3 here is CASSPLGLGTGELFF. DNA of the CDR3: TGTGCCAGCTCACCCCTTGGCCTGGGCACCGGGGAGCTGTTTTTT. Filled out from reference TRBV18 and TRBJ2-2, the complete variable domain reads NAGVMQNPRHLVRRRGQEARLRCSPMKGHSHVYWYRQLPEEGLKFMVYLQKENIIDESGMPKERFSAEFPKEGPSILRIQQVVRGDSAAYFCASSPLGLGTGELFFGEGSRLTVL.

This clonotype was seen many times. The rearrangement links TRBV12-3 or TRBV12-4 to TRBJ1-1; 8 bases map to TRBD1. Germline trimming cut 3 bases from V and 4 bases from J; bases unmatched to any gene: 13. CDR3 length equals 17 residues. The CDR3 loop reads CASSLEVTGGRGTEAFF. In DNA form, the CDR3 reads TGTGCCAGCAGTTTGGAGGTAACAGGGGGTAGGGGCACTGAAGCTTTCTTT.

With regard to this clonotype: The conserved final phenylalanine or tryptophan is absent from the CDR3, which likely points to a read error. The V and J genes are TRBV5-6 and TRBJ1-5; weak D call: TRBD1 (5 bases). Germline-derived CDR1 and CDR2 are SGHDT and YYEEEE. The length of the CDR3 is 15 residues. Trimming removed 0 bases at V and 2 bases at J, with 9 bases between. The CDR3 DNA reads TGTGCCAGCAGCTTGGCAGGGCGCGGCAATCAGCCCCAGCATCTT. This translates into CASSLAGRGNQPQHL.

Ten or more counts support this clonotype. This chain joins TRBV12-3 or TRBV12-4 and TRBJ1-1; tentatively, D is TRBD1 (5 bases). The CDR3 is made up of 13 amino acids. V was shortened by 6 bases and J by 1 base, with 9 bases between the two germline ends. CDR3 in amino acids: CASSLGGNTEAFF. CDR3 in DNA: TGTGCCAGCAGCTTGGGGGGGAACACTGAAGCTTTCTTT.

At least ten counts were recorded for this clonotype. The genes are TRBV2 and TRBJ1-1, with TRBD1 matching over 7 bases. The ends lost 4 bases at V and 1 base at J; junction bases unmatched: 3. Germline loops: CDR1 SNHLY, CDR2 FYNNEI. The CDR3 is 14 amino acids. The CDR3: CASSGTGANTEAFF. CDR3 DNA sequence: TGTGCCAGCAGTGGAACAGGGGCGAACACTGAAGCTTTCTTT.

In this sample, this clonotype turned up many times. This chain connects TRBV11-1 to TRBJ1-1; D may be TRBD1 (5 bases). CDR1 and CDR2 from the germline V gene are SGHAT and FQDESV (reference sequence). The CDR3 loop spans 14 amino acids. V was pared by 2 bases and J by 0 bases, with 7 bases between. The CDR3 coding sequence is TGTGCCAGCAGCTTACACAGGATGAACACTGAAGCTTTCTTT. It encodes CASSLHRMNTEAFF.

As regards this clonotype: Because the CDR3 is missing its conserved closing phenylalanine or tryptophan, this is likely a read error. The chain joins TRBV24-1 to TRBJ2-5; TRBD2 agrees at 7 bases. Trimming at V came to 3 bases and at J to 5 bases, leaving 5 bases not matched to a gene. Looked up from germline, CDR1 is KGHDR and CDR2 is SFDVKD. The CDR3 contains 14 residues. Here the CDR3 DNA reads TGTGCCACCAGTGATCGACTAGCTGGTGAGACCCAGTACTCC. Amino acid sequence: CATSDRLAGETQYS.

The rearrangement links TRBV7-8 to TRBJ2-1; the D is unclear. Trimming pared 4 bases from V and 5 bases from J, leaving 15 bases between. CDR1 is SGHVS, CDR2 FQNEAQ, per germline. This CDR3 is built from 15 residues. CDR3 sequence (DNA): TGTGCCAGCAGCTCCAGTTTTGTCTGGAACAATGAGCAGTTCTTC. Amino acids: CASSSSFVWNNEQFF.

The table lists this clonotype with many counts. The CDR3 loop reads CASSDTGTGLETQYF. CDR3 in DNA: TGTGCCAGCAGTGACACCGGGACAGGGTTGGAGACCCAGTACTTC. The chain recombines TRBV6-1 with TRBJ2-5, with 9 bases aligning to TRBD1. V trimming: 3 bases; J trimming: 5 bases; junction bases outside the gene matches: 7. Germline values: CDR1 MNHNS, CDR2 SASEGT. The CDR3 loop spans 15 amino acids.

This clonotype was counted ten times or more. This chain links TRBV7-9 with TRBJ1-1; no reliable D call. This CDR3 contains 16 residues. Deletions cut 6 bases from V and 0 bases from J, with 17 bases between. Per the germline V gene, CDR1 is SEHNR and CDR2 is FQNEAQ (reference sequence). The CDR3 region is CASRRRADPMNTEAFF. In DNA, the CDR3 is TGTGCCAGCAGACGTCGGGCGGACCCCATGAACACTGAAGCTTTCTTT.

This clonotype was seen repeatedly, ten times or more. Here the CDR3 reads CASSQGPLRAQYF. CDR3 DNA sequence: TGTGCCAGCAGCCAAGGGCCCTTAAGGGCTCAATACTTC. The chain joins TRBV3-1 to TRBJ2-4; D uncertain. Germline CDR1 is LGHDT and CDR2 is YNNKEL (reference sequence). There are 13 residues in the CDR3. Trimming took off 1 base at V and 16 bases at J, with 17 bases between the two ends.

This clonotype was seen many times. The genes are TRBV27 and TRBJ2-7; the match to TRBD2 covers 9 bases. In germline, CDR1 is MNHEY, CDR2 SMNVEV (reference sequence). CDR3 size: 17 residues. V was clipped by 2 bases and J by 0 bases; unmatched bases: 8. The CDR3, as DNA: TGTGCCAGCAGTTTAGCGGGGGGGGGCCTGAGCTCCTACGAGCAGTACTTC. Its translation: CASSLAGGGLSSYEQYF.

This clonotype was counted ten times or more. The chain has TRBV18 and TRBJ2-1, with 9 bases identical to TRBD1. V gave up 3 bases and J gave up 8 bases; unmatched junction bases: 5. Germline V gene sequence: CDR1 KGHSH, CDR2 LQKENI. This CDR3 comprises 14 residues. The CDR3, as DNA: TGTGCCAGCTCACCCTGGGACAGGGAGGATGAGCAGTTCTTC. Its translation: CASSPWDREDEQFF.